The present T cell receptor (beta chain) was sequenced within a study of technical replicates of blood from several donors. Using immunoSEQ multiplex PCR, the repertoire was profiled, and TCRdb retains in-frame clones only, with some absent. The sample gives more than 70,000 clones, 92% of which show up once; around 0.27% is in the top ten. The origin of this receptor is a human donor in good health. The sample comprised T cells isolated from PBMCs.

The CDR3 region has the DNA TGTGCCAGCAGCGTTGTAGCTTTTAATGAAAAACTGTTTTTT. This gives the protein CASSVVAFNEKLFF. J is TRBJ1-4 and V is TRBV5-5; D gene uncertain. The CDR3 covers 14 residues. Germline CDR1 SGHKS, CDR2 YYEKEE (reference sequence). V lost 4 bases and J lost 4, with 11 bases in between.